This T cell receptor beta chain is drawn from a study of radiotherapy plus CTLA-4 blockade in lung cancer. About the research overall: Objective responses were documented in about 18% of patients, with disease control in 31%. Findings and limits, study-wide: Clones of tumor-derived TCRs expanded in blood after radiotherapy plus ipilimumab.

Focal radiation plus CTLA-4 blockade with ipilimumab was administered to patients who had chemo-refractory metastatic non-small-cell lung cancer. A remark on this clone: Its antigen is currently unknown.

Profiled with immunoSEQ multiplex PCR; TCRdb holds only in-frame clones, not every one. The data hold approximately 52,000 clones, with 77% observed a single time. Germline CDR1 is MDHEN and CDR2 is SYDVKM. The CDR3 extends over 15 amino acids. Unmatched junction bases numbered 9, after V lost 6 bases and J lost 10 bases. The gene calls are TRBV28 and TRBJ1-6; 10 nucleotides agree with TRBD1. This specimen was peripheral blood, taken from a patient treated with radiotherapy plus ipilimumab. This sequence was found in a human donor with non-small cell lung cancer whose response to radiotherapy plus ipilimumab could not be evaluated. The CDR3 DNA reads TGTGCCAGCAGGCATCGACAGGGGGCGATATCACCCCTCCACTTT. The encoded protein is CASRHRQGAISPLHF.